This TCR beta chain was identified during a study of T cell clonality in common variable immunodeficiency. Equal genomic DNA amounts from CVID and control samples were sequenced. The table came from immunoSEQ multiplex PCR; TCRdb's copy has only in-frame clones and leaves some out. This sample carries about 50,000 clones, none of them present only once. General observations from the study: Fewer deletions and N-nucleotide insertions were reportedly seen in common variable immunodeficiency TCR beta sequences. Repertoire-complication correlations in CVID were limited by patient heterogeneity. T cell subpopulation sequencing would be needed to explain CVID clonality.

The germline gives CDR1 LNHDA, CDR2 SQIVND (reference sequence). The V segment lost 0 bases and the J segment 4 bases; nucleotides outside the gene matches: 6. The CDR3 length is 16 residues. This clone was recorded many times. Its antigen is still unknown. The CDR3 end lies 3 residues beyond the end of the read and is filled in from the germline J gene. The chain is built from TRBV19 and TRBJ2-1; TRBD2 matches at 7 bases. Sequenced material: peripheral blood mononuclear cells. This TCR was recovered from a person between 18 and 75 years old in good health. The CDR3 loop is CASSIDGGSTYNEQFF. Incomplete CDR3 DNA: TGTGCCAGTAGTATAGATGGCGGGAGTACGTACAATGAG.